Listed below are T cell receptor beta chains from one sample, sequenced in a study of blood T cell repertoires in COVID-19. Profiling relied on immunoSEQ multiplex PCR, and the TCRdb table lists in-frame clones only, not all of them. The repertoire holds some 40,000 clones, roughly 77% seen once, with about 44% in the top ten. Source material: peripheral blood. The source of these receptors is a human donor in a cohort sampled during active or convalescent COVID-19. The donor label of this sample is uncertain. CDR3s include the opening cysteine and the closing phenylalanine or tryptophan. The D gene is left open where the match is weak. Part of the rows lack a size; the others show once, few, many or a class for expanded clones.

>14|TRBJ1-2|.|TRBD1|TRBV6-5
TGTGCCAGCAGGCAGGACAGGGAAGGTGGGGGCTACACCTTC
CASRQDREGGGYTF
>15|TRBJ1-2|.|.|TRBV7-6
TGTGCCAGCAGCTTGCGCGCGACATCTAACTATGGCTACACCTTC
CASSLRATSNYGYTF
>15|TRBJ2-7|few|TRBD2|TRBV11-3
TGTGCCAGCAGCGGAAGTGGCGGGAGTACCTACGAGCAGTACTTC
CASSGSGGSTYEQYF
>15|TRBJ2-1|.|TRBD2|TRBV6-5
TGTGCCAGCAGTTCCGGGACTAGCGGGAGCAATGAGCAGTTCTTC
CASSSGTSGSNEQFF
>15|TRBJ2-1|few|TRBD2|TRBV7-7
TGTGCTAGCAGCTTAGTAGCGGGAGTCGGGAATGAGCAGTTCTTC
CASSLVAGVGNEQFF
>16|TRBJ2-3|.|TRBD1|TRBV6-2/TRBV6-3
TGTGCCAGCAGTAAGGTGGGCAGGGGGCGACCAGATACGCAGTATTTT
CASSKVGRGRPDTQYF
>16|TRBJ1-6|.|.|TRBV10-3
TGTGCCATCAGTGAGTTGGAGAGCTCCTATAATTCACCCCTCCACTTT
CAISELESSYNSPLHF
>15|TRBJ2-3|.|.|TRBV2
TGTGCCAGCAGTGGGGACACACCTAGCACAGATACGCAGTATTTT
CASSGDTPSTDTQYF
>13|TRBJ1-1|.|TRBD1|TRBV29-1
TGCAGCGTCAAGGACAGGGCGTCCACTGAAGCTTTCTTT
CSVKDRASTEAFF
>14|TRBJ2-7|.|TRBD2|TRBV30
TGTGCCTGGATGGGAGGGGTAGGCTCCTACGAGCAGTACTTC
CAWMGGVGSYEQYF
>13|TRBJ1-4|.|.|TRBV7-2
TGTGCCAGCAGCTTAGTCCATTTCGAAAAACTGTTTTTT
CASSLVHFEKLFF
>14|TRBJ2-7|few|.|TRBV6-2/TRBV6-3
TGTGCCAGCACCCCTGGGCTGAGCTCCTACGAGCAGTACTTC
CASTPGLSSYEQYF
>14|TRBJ2-3|.|.|TRBV9
TGTGCCAGCAGCAGCGACGGGGGGCCAGATACGCAGTATTTT
CASSSDGGPDTQYF
>15|TRBJ2-3|.|.|TRBV4-3
TGCGCCAGCAGCCAAGTTCTAGCGCCTCCCCAGACGCAGTATTTT
CASSQVLAPPQTQYF
>15|TRBJ1-1|.|.|TRBV30
TGTGCCTGGAGTGACCAGGGGTGGATGAACACTGAAGCTTTCTTT
CAWSDQGWMNTEAFF
>15|TRBJ2-7|.|TRBD1|TRBV5-6
TGTGCCAGCAGCCCGGACAGGGGGCGGTATGGTGAGCAGTACTTC
CASSPDRGRYGEQYF
>13|TRBJ1-6|.|.|TRBV18
TGTGCCAGCTCACCAGGGGGCGATTCACCCCTCCACTTT
CASSPGGDSPLHF
>13|TRBJ2-3|few|.|TRBV9
TGTGCCAGCAGCCTTCTTGGCACAGATACGCAGTATTTT
CASSLLGTDTQYF
>16|TRBJ2-2|.|TRBD2|TRBV7-3
TGTGCCAGCAGCAAACTAGCGGGAGTTTCTACCGGGGAGCTGTTTTTT
CASSKLAGVSTGELFF
>12|TRBJ1-2|.|.|TRBV7-9
TGTGCCAGCAGCTTAGACAGCTATGGCTACACCTTC
CASSLDSYGYTF
>16|TRBJ2-3|once|TRBD2|TRBV4-1
TGCGCCAGCAGCCAAGAGACTAGCGGTGCCACAGATACGCAGTATTTT
CASSQETSGATDTQYF
>19|TRBJ2-7|.|.|TRBV4-2
TGTGCCAGCAGCCAAGATAGAGACAGGGAGGCAGGTCTATACTACGAGCAGTACTTC
CASSQDRDREAGLYYEQYF
>15|TRBJ1-1|.|.|TRBV6-2/TRBV6-3
TGTGCCAGCAGTTACTCCGGACAAGCTCGAATAAAAGCTTTCTTT
CASSYSGQARIKAFF
>15|TRBJ1-5|.|.|TRBV6-5
TGTGCCAGCAGCCGGGAGTATCGGGGCAATCAGCCCCAGCATTTT
CASSREYRGNQPQHF